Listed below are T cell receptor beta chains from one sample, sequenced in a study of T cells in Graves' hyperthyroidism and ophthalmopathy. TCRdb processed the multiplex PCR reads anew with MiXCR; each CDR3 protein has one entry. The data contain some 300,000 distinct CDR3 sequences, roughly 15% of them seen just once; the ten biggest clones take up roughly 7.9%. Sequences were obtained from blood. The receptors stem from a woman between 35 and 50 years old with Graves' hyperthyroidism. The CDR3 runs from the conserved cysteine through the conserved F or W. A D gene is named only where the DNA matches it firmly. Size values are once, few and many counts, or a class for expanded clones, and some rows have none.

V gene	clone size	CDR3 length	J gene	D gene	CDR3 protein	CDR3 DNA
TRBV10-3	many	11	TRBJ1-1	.	CAISEGGKAFF	TGTGCCATCAGTGAGGGGGGCAAAGCTTTCTTT
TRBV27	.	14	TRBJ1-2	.	CASSLGRAPYGYTF	TGTGCCAGCAGTTTGGGGAGGGCCCCCTATGGCTACACCTTC
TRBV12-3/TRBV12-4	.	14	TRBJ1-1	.	CASSFNGPNTEAFF	TGTGCCAGCAGTTTCAATGGGCCCAACACTGAAGCTTTCTTT
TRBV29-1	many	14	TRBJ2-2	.	CSVNSDTAGGELFF	TGCAGCGTTAATTCGGACACTGCAGGCGGGGAGCTGTTTTTT
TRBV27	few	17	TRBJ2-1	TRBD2	CASSWGLAGEAANEQFF	TGTGCCAGCAGTTGGGGACTAGCGGGAGAGGCAGCCAATGAGCAGTTCTTC
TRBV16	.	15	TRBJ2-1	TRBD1	CASSLGRQGAREQFF	TGTGCCAGCAGCCTCGGCCGGCAGGGGGCCCGAGAGCAGTTCTTC
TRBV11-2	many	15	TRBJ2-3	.	CASSPPGLRTDTQYF	TGTGCCAGCAGCCCGCCCGGGCTCCGGACGGATACGCAGTATTTT
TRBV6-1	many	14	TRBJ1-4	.	CASSESRLNEKLFF	TGTGCCAGCAGTGAAAGTCGGTTAAATGAAAAACTGTTTTTT
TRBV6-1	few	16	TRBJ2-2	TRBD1	CASSIGTGISTGELFF	TGTGCCAGCAGCATAGGGACAGGGATCAGCACCGGGGAGCTGTTTTTT
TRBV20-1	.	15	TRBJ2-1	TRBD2	CSAISGRSPYNEQFF	TGCAGTGCAATTAGCGGGAGGTCCCCCTACAATGAGCAGTTCTTC
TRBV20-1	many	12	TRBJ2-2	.	CSPMTDTGELFF	TGCAGTCCTATGACCGACACCGGGGAGCTGTTTTTT
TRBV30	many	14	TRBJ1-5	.	CAWSQGRESQPQHF	TGTGCCTGGAGTCAGGGCAGGGAATCTCAGCCCCAGCATTTT
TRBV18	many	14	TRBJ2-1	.	CASSPAQNFNEQFF	TGTGCCAGCTCACCAGCCCAGAATTTTAATGAGCAGTTCTTC
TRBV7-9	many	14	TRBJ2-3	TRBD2	CASSLELAGDTQYF	TGTGCCAGCAGCTTAGAACTAGCGGGAGATACGCAGTATTTT
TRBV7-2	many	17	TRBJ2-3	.	CASSLRWGGAQTDTQYF	TGTGCCAGCAGCTTAAGGTGGGGAGGCGCCCAGACAGATACGCAGTATTTT
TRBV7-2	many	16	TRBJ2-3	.	CASSSPIRKLTDTQYF	TGTGCCAGCAGCTCCCCAATTCGTAAACTCACAGATACGCAGTATTTT
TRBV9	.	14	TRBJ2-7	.	CASSVGGSPYEQCF	TGTGCCAGCAGCGTAGGTGGTTCCCCATACGAGCAGTGCTTC
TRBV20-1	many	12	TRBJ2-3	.	CSAKKSTDTQYF	TGCAGTGCCAAAAAAAGCACAGATACGCAGTATTTT
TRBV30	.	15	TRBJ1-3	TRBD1	CAWRDRGLGGNTIYF	TGTGCCTGGAGAGACAGGGGATTGGGAGGAAACACCATATATTTT
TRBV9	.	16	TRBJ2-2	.	CASSVVVPGATGELFF	TGTGCCAGCAGCGTAGTAGTGCCTGGGGCAACCGGGGAGCTGTTTTTT
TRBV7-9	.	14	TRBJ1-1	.	CASSEGEKNTEAFF	TGTGCCAGCAGCGAGGGGGAGAAGAACACTGAAGCTTTCTTT
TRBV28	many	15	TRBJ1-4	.	CASSFTGGRKEKLFF	TGTGCCAGCAGCTTTACCGGGGGGCGGAAAGAAAAACTGTTTTTT
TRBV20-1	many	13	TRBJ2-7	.	CSASGPGDYEQYF	TGCAGTGCCTCGGGACCAGGCGACTACGAGCAGTACTTC
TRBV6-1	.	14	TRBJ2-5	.	CASSNGAGRETQYF	TGTGCCAGCAGCAACGGGGCAGGGAGGGAGACCCAGTACTTC
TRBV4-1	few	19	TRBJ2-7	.	CASSHREGTADPFSYEQYF	TGCGCCAGCAGCCATCGCGAAGGTACAGCGGATCCTTTCTCCTACGAGCAGTACTTC
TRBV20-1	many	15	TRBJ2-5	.	CSAEGYLGDTETQYF	TGCAGTGCTGAGGGCTATTTGGGGGATACAGAGACCCAGTACTTC
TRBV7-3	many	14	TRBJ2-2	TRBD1	CASKGTENTGELFF	TGTGCCAGCAAGGGGACAGAGAACACCGGGGAGCTGTTTTTT
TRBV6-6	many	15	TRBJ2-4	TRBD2	CASSYSTSGSDIQYF	TGTGCCAGCAGTTACTCGACTAGCGGGAGTGACATTCAGTACTTC
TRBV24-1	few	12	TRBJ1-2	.	CATSRVGYGYTF	TGTGCCACCAGCAGGGTAGGGTATGGCTACACCTTC
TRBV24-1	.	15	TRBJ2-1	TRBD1	CATSDTGGSYNEQFF	TGTGCCACCAGTGATACAGGGGGGTCCTACAATGAGCAGTTCTTC
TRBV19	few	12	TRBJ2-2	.	CASGLWTGELFF	TGTGCCAGTGGATTGTGGACCGGGGAGCTGTTTTTT